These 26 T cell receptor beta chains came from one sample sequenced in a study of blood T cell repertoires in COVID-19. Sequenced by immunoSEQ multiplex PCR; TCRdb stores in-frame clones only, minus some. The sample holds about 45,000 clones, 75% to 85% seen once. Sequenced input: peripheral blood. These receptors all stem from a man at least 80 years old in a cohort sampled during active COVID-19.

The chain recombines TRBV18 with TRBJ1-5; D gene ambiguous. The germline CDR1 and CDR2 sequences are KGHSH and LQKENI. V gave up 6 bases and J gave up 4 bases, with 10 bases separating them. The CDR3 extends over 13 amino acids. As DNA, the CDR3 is TGTGCCAGCTCCCCGACTGATAATCAGCCCCAGCATTTT. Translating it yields CASSPTDNQPQHF.

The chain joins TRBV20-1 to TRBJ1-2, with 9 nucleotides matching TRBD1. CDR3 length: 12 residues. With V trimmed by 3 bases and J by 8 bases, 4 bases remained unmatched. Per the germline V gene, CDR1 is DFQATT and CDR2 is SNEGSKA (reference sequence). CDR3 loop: CSASLGTGGYTF. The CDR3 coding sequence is TGCAGTGCTAGTCTTGGGACAGGGGGCTACACCTTC.

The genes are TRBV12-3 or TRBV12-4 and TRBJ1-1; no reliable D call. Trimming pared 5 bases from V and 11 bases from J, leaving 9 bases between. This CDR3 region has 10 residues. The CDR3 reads CASSRVGAFF. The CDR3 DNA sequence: TGTGCCAGCAGTAGAGTCGGGGCTTTCTTT.

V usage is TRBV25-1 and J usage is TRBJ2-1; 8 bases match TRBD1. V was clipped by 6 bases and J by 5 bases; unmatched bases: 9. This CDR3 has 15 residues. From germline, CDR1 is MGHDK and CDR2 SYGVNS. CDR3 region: CASRPTGGLDNEQFF. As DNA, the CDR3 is TGTGCCAGCAGACCAACAGGGGGATTGGACAATGAGCAGTTCTTC.

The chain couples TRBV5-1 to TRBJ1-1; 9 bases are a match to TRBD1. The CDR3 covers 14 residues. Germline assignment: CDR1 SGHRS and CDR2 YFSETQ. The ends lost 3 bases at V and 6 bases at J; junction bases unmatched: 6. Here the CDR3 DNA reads TGCGCCAGCAGCTCCCGGACAGGGGAGGCTGAAGCTTTCTTT. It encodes CASSSRTGEAEAFF. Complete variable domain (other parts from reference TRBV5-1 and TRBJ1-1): KAGVTQTPRYLIKTRGQQVTLSCSPISGHRSVSWYQQTPGQGLQFLFEYFSETQRNKGNFPGRFSGRQFSNSRSEMNVSTLELGDSALYLCASSSRTGEAEAFFGQGTRLTVV.

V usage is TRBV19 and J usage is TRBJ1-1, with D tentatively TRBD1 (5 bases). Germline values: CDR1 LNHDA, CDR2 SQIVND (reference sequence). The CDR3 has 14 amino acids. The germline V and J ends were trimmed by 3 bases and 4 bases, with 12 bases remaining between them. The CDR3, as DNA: TGTGCCAGTAGTATCCTGGGGCTTGGCACTGAAGCTTTCTTT. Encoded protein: CASSILGLGTEAFF.

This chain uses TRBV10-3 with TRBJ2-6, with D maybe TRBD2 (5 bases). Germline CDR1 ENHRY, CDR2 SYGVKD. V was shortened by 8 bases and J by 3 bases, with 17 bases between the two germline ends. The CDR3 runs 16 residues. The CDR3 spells CAISSGVGGGANVLTF. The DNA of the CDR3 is TGTGCCATCTCTTCCGGGGTGGGCGGTGGGGCCAACGTCCTGACTTTC.

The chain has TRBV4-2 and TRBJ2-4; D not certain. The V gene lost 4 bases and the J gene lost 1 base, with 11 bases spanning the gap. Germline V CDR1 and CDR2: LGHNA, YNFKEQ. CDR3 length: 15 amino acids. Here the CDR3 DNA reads TGTGCCAGCAGCCTCCTTCGGTCGGCCAAAAACATTCAGTACTTC. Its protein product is CASSLLRSAKNIQYF.

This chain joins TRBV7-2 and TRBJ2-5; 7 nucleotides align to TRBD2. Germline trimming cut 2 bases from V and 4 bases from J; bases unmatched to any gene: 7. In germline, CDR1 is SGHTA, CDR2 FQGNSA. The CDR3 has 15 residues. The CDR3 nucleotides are TGTGCCAGCAGCTTATTCTGGACTAGTACAGAGACCCAGTACTTC. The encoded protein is CASSLFWTSTETQYF.

The CDR3 reads CATSDSLAMGGDTQYF. In nucleotides, the CDR3 is TGTGCCACCAGTGACTCACTAGCGATGGGGGGAGATACGCAGTATTTT. The genes are TRBV24-1 and TRBJ2-3; 7 bases are shared with TRBD2. This CDR3 contains 16 residues. V trimming: 4 bases; J trimming: 5 bases; junction bases outside the gene matches: 11. The germline V gene encodes CDR1 KGHDR and CDR2 SFDVKD.

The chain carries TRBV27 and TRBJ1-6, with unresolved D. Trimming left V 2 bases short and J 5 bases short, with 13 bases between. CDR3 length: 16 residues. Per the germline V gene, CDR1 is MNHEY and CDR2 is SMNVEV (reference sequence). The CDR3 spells CASSLEGQIDNSPLHF. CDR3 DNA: TGTGCCAGCAGTTTAGAGGGCCAGATAGATAATTCACCCCTCCACTTT.

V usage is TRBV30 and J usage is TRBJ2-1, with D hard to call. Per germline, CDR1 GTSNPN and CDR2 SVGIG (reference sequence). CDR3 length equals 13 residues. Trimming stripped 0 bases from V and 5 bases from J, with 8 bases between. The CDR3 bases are TGTGCCTGGAGTGTCTCGTTCGACAATGAGCAGTTCTTC. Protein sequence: CAWSVSFDNEQFF.

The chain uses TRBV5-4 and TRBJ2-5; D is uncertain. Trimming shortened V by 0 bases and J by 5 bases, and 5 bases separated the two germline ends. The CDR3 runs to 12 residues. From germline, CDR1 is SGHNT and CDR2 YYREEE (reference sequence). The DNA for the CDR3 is TGTGCCAGCAGCTTGGCTCAGGAGACCCAGTACTTC. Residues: CASSLAQETQYF.

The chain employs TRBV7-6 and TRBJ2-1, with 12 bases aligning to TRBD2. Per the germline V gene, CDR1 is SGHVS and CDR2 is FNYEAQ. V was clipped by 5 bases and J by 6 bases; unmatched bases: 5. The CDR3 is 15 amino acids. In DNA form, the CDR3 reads TGTGCCAGCAGCGCTAGCGGGGGGGCGGGCAATGAGCAGTTCTTC. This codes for CASSASGGAGNEQFF.

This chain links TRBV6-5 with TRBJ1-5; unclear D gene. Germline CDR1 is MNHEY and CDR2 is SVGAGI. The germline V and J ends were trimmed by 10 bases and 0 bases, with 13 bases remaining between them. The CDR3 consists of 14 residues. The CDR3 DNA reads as TGTGCCACCCGGCGGGGATATAGCAATCAGCCCCAGCATTTT. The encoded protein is CATRRGYSNQPQHF.

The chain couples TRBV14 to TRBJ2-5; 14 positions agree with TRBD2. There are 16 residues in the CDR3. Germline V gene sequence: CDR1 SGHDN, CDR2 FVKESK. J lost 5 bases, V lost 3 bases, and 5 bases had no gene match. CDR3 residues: CASSQGLAGEMETQYF. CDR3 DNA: TGTGCCAGCAGCCAGGGACTAGCGGGAGAAATGGAGACCCAGTACTTC.

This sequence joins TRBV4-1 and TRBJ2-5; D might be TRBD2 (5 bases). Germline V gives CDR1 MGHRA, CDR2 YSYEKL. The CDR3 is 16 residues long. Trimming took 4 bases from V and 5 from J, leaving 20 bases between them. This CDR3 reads CASSPAPIRRVETQYF. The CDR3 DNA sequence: TGCGCCAGCAGCCCCGCGCCAATTAGGCGGGTCGAGACCCAGTACTTC.

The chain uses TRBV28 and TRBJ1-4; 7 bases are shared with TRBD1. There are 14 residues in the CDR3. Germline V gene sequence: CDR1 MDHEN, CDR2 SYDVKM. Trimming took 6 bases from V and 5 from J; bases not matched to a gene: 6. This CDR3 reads CASSQRQGNEKLFF. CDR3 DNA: TGTGCCAGCAGCCAGAGACAGGGAAATGAAAAACTGTTTTTT.

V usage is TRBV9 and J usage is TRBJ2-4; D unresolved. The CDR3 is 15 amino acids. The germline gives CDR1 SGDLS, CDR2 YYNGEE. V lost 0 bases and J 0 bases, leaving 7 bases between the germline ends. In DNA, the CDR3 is TGTGCCAGCAGCGTAGGGGCTATAGCCAAAAACATTCAGTACTTC. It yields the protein CASSVGAIAKNIQYF.

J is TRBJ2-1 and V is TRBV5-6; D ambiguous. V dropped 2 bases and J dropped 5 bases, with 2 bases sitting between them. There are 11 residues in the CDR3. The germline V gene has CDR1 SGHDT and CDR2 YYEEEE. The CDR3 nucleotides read TGTGCCAGCAGCTTTAACAATGAGCAGTTCTTC. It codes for CASSFNNEQFF.

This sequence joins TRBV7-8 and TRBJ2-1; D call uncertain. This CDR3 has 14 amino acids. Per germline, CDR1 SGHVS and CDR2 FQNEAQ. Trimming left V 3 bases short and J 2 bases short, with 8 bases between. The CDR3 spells CASSLAAAYNEQFF. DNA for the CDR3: TGTGCCAGCAGCTTGGCCGCGGCCTACAATGAGCAGTTCTTC.

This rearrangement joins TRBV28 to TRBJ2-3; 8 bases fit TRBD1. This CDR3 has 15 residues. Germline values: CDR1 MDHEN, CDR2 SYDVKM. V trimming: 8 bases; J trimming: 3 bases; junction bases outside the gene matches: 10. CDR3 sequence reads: CASFKTGTGTDTQYF. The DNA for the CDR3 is TGTGCCAGCTTTAAGACCGGGACAGGAACAGATACGCAGTATTTT.

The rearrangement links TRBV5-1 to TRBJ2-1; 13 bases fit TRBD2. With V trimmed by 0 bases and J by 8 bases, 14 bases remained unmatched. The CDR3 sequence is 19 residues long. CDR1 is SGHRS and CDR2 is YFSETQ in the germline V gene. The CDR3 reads CASSLDGTSGKVGKDEQFF. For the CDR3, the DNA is TGCGCCAGCAGCTTGGACGGGACTAGCGGGAAAGTAGGGAAGGATGAGCAGTTCTTC.

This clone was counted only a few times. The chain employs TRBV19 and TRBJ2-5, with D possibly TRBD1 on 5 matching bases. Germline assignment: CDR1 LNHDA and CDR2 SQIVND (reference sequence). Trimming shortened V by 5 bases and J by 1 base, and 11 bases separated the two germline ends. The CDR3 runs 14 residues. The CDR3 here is CASSVTGIQETQYF. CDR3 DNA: TGTGCCAGTAGTGTCACAGGTATCCAAGAGACCCAGTACTTC. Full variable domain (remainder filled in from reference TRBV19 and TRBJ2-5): DGGITQSPKYLFRKEGQNVTLSCEQNLNHDAMYWYRQDPGQGLRLIYYSQIVNDFQKGDIAEGYSVSREKKESFPLTVTSAQKNPTAFYLCASSVTGIQETQYFGPGTRLLVL.

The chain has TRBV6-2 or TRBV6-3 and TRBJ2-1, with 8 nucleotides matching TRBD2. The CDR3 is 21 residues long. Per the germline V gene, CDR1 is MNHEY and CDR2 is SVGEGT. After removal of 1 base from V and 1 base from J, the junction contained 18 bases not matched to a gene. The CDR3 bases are TGTGCCAGCAGTTACTTCCTACTGACGGGAGGGGTCCGGAGGTCCTACAATGAGCAGTTCTTC. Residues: CASSYFLLTGGVRRSYNEQFF.

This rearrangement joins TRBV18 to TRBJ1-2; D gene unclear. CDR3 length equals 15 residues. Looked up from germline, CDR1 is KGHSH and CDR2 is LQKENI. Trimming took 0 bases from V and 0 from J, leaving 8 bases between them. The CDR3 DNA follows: TGTGCCAGCTCACCACCGAGTTCCTCTAACTATGGCTACACCTTC. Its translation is CASSPPSSSNYGYTF.